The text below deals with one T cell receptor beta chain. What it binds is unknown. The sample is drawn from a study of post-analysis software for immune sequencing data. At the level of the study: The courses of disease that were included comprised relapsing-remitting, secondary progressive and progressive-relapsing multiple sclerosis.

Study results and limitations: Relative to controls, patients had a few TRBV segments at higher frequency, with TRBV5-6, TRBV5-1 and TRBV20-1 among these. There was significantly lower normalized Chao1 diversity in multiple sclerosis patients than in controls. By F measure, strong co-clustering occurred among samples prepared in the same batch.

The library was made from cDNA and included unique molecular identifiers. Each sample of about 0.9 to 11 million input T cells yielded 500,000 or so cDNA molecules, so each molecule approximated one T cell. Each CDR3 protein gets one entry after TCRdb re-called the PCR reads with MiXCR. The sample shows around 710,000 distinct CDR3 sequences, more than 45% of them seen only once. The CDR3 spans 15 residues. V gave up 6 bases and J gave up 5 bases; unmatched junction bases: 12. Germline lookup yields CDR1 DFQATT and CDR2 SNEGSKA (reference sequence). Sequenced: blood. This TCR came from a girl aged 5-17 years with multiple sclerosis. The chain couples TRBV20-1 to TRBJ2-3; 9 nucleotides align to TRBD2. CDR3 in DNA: TGCAGTGCCCAGGATCAGGGACTAGCTTTAGATACGCAGTATTTT. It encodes CSAQDQGLALDTQYF.